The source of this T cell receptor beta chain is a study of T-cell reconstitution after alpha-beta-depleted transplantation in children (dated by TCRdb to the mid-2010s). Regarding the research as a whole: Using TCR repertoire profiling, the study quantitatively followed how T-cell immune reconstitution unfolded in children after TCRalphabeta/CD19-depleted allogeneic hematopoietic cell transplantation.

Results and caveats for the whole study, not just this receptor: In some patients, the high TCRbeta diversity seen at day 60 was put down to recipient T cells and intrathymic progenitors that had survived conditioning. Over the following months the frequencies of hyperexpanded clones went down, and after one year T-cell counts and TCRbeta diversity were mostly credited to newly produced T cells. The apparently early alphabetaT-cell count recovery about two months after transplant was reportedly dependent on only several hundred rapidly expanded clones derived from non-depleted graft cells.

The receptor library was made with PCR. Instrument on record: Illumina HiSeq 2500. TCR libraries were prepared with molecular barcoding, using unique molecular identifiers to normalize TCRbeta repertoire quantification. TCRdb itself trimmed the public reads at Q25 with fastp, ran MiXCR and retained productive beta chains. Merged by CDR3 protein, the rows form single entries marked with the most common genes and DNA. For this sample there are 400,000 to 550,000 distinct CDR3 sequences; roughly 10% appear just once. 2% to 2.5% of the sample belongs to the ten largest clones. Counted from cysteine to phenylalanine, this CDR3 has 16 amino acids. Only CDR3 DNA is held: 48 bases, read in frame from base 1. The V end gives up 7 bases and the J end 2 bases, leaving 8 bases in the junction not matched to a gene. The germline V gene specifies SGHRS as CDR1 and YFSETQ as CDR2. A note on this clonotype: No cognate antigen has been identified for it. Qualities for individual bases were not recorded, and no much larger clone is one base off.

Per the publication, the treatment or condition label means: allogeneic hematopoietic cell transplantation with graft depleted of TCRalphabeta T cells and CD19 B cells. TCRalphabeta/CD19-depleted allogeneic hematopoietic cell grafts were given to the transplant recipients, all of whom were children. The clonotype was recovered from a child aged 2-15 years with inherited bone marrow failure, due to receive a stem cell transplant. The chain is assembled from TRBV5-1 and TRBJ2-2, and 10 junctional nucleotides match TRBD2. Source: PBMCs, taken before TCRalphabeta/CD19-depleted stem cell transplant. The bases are TGCGCCAGCGTGAGCGGGAGGGCCATTAACACCGGGGAGCTGTTTTTT. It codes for CASVSGRAINTGELFF.